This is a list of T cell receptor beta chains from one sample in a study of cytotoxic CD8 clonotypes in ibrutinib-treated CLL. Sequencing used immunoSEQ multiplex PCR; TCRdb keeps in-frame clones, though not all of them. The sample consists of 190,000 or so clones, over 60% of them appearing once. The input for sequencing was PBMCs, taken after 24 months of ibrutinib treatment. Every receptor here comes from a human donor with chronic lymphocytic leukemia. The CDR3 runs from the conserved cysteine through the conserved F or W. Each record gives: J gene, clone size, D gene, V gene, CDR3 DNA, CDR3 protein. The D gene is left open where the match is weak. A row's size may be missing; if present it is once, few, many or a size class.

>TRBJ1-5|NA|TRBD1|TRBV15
TGTGCCACCAGGCAAGACAGGGGGCTCAATCAGCCCCAGCATTTT
CATRQDRGLNQPQHF
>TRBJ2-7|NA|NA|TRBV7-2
TGTGCCAGCAGCCGTATCTCGGGACCATACTACGAGCAGTACTTC
CASSRISGPYYEQYF
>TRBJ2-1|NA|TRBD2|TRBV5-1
TGCGCCAGCAGCTTGGGTCTAGCGGCCTACAATGAGCAGTTCTTC
CASSLGLAAYNEQFF
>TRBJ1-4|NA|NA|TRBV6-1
TGTGCCAGCCAGGGTTGGTCTAATGAAAAACTGTTTTTT
CASQGWSNEKLFF
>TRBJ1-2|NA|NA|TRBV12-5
TGTGCTAGTGGTTTAGTCCCCTATGGCTACACCTTC
CASGLVPYGYTF
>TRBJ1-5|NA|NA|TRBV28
TGTGCCAGCAGTTTCTCGGGGGAAGAAGGCAATCAGCCCCAGCATTTT
CASSFSGEEGNQPQHF
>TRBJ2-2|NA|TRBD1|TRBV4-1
TGCGCCAGCAGCATCCGGACAGGGACCAACACCGGGGAGCTGTTTTTT
CASSIRTGTNTGELFF
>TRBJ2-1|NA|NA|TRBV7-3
TGTGCCAGCAGCTTACCGTACAATGAGCAGTTCTTC
CASSLPYNEQFF
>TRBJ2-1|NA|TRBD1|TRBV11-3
TGTGCCAGCAGCCCGGGACAGGGGGCGATCCACAATGAGCAGTTCTTC
CASSPGQGAIHNEQFF
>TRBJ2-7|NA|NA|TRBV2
TGTGCCAGCAGTTGGCAAGGACATCCTTACGAGCAGTACTTC
CASSWQGHPYEQYF
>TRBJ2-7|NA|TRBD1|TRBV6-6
TGTGCCAGCAGGGGTTGGACAGGGGGAGTCTACGAGCAGTACTTC
CASRGWTGGVYEQYF
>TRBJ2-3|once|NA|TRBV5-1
TGCGCCAGCAGCTTGGGTTATAGGGTATGGACAGATACGCAGTATTTT
CASSLGYRVWTDTQYF
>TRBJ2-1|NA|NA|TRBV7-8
TGTGCCAGCAGCTTCGGCAGGGACACCTACAATGAGCAGTTCTTC
CASSFGRDTYNEQFF
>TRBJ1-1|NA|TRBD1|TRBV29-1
TGCAGCGCAACTTCAGGGGGCGGCGAAGCTTTCTTT
CSATSGGGEAFF
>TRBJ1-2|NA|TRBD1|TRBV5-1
TGCGCCAGCAGCAACCGGGACAGGGGGCGCCGCCTTTATGGCTACACCTTC
CASSNRDRGRRLYGYTF
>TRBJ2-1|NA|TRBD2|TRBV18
TGTGCCAGCTCACCAGCAGCGGGAGCACTCACTTGGAATGAGCAGTTCTTC
CASSPAAGALTWNEQFF
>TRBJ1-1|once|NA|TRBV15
TGTGCCACCAGCAGACAGGGGAACACTGAAGCTTTCTTT
CATSRQGNTEAFF
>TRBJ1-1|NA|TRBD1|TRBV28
TGTGCCAGCAGCCGAGGACAGGGGGTAGCTTTCTTT
CASSRGQGVAFF
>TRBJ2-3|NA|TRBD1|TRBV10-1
TGCGCCAGCAGAAGACAGGGGTCAGATACGCAGTATTTT
CASRRQGSDTQYF
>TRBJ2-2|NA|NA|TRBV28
TGTGCCAGCAGTTCTACCGGGGAGCTGTTTTTT
CASSSTGELFF